A selection of T cell receptor beta chains follows, all from one sample in a study of blood T cell repertoires in COVID-19. Using immunoSEQ multiplex PCR, the repertoire was profiled, and TCRdb retains in-frame clones only, with some absent. The sample shows 210,000 or so clones, 65% to 90% of them seen only once. Specimen: peripheral blood. The origin of the receptors is a man aged 50 to 59 with acute or convalescent COVID-19. The CDR3 runs from the conserved cysteine through the conserved F or W. Size tells how often a clone was seen (once, few, many) or the class of an expanded clone, and some rows leave it out.

abundance	v_gene	j_gene	CDR3aa
-	TRBV19	TRBJ2-2	CASKDRGLTGELFF
-	TRBV5-6	TRBJ1-2	CASSFGQGDYGYTF
-	TRBV3-1/TRBV3-2	TRBJ1-1	CASRKGTVETEAFF
once	TRBV14	TRBJ1-3	CASSQVSGPGNTIYF
-	TRBV23-1	TRBJ2-7	CASSPRQGPYYEQYF
-	TRBV18	TRBJ1-5	CASSQDAGFQPQHF
-	TRBV7-8	TRBJ1-1	CASRPGGQVNTEAFF
-	TRBV9	TRBJ1-6	CASSPWGDRGSPLHF
-	TRBV7-7	TRBJ2-1	CASSLDSSGGMVEQFF
once	TRBV7-9	TRBJ1-4	CASSLGGDATNEKLFF
-	TRBV19	TRBJ1-3	CASSGQITSGNTIYF
-	TRBV10-3	TRBJ2-1	CAPSGYNEQFF
many	TRBV6-5	TRBJ1-1	CASRKGTVNTEAFF
-	TRBV10-2	TRBJ2-3	CASSDKAGGGEDTQYF
once	TRBV11-1	TRBJ2-1	CASSAGTGSYNEQFF
-	TRBV5-1	TRBJ1-4	CASSSGFGPGASTNEKLFF
-	TRBV5-1	TRBJ1-6	CASSSDTRDNSPLHF
-	TRBV11-2	TRBJ2-7	CASSLGDRGYEQYF
once	TRBV3-1/TRBV3-2	TRBJ1-2	CASTPQGGSNYGYTF
-	TRBV7-7	TRBJ2-3	CASSPRLGRGDTQYF
-	TRBV18	TRBJ1-1	CASSPPAAAYYTEAFF
-	TRBV29-1	TRBJ1-3	CSVVSWSSGNTIYF
-	TRBV1	TRBJ2-7	CTSSQDSTSVSSYEQYF
-	TRBV10-3	TRBJ1-3	CAISEPGQASSGNTIYF
-	TRBV9	TRBJ2-6	CASSLQVAGANVLTF
-	TRBV2	TRBJ2-7	CASSDPGQGGNEQYF
-	TRBV5-4	TRBJ2-7	CASSFDSSYEQYF
few	TRBV6-1	TRBJ1-5	CASSEIVYGRGLGQPQHF
-	TRBV7-9	TRBJ1-1	CASSDRQAEAFF
-	TRBV28	TRBJ2-3	CASSSAPSGGRTDTQYF
-	TRBV27	TRBJ2-7	CASSAIIRGGGEQYF
-	TRBV12-3/TRBV12-4	TRBJ1-1	CASRQQVNTEAFF
-	TRBV5-4	TRBJ2-5	CASSSSRGVGTQYF
-	TRBV19	TRBJ1-2	CASSKGQGVYGYTF
-	TRBV7-3	TRBJ2-1	CASSLTGDNEQFF
once	TRBV11-2	TRBJ1-3	CASSLGTGGTLGNTIYF
-	TRBV12-5	TRBJ1-1	CASGSPQGTFMNTEAFF
-	TRBV28	TRBJ2-5	CASRLVGQETQYF
-	TRBV3-1/TRBV3-2	TRBJ2-1	CASSQLGQGAWGEQFF
-	TRBV19	TRBJ2-7	CASSIPGQGGYEQYF